The entry below gives a single TCR gamma chain sequence along with its context. What it binds is not known. Using roughly 200 ng of biopsy DNA, TRG was amplified with LymphoTrack primers. TCRdb called clones anew from the multiplex PCR reads with CATT. Counted here are 700 to 800 gamma-chain clones, 40% to 55% occurring once; the ten biggest clones make up approximately 22%. This sample is part of a study of intestinal T cells in coeliac disease. On the study more broadly: TRG cohort coeliac patients averaged around 17 years; controls averaged roughly 59. Overall study results and limits: Each sample likely lost a proportion of TCR sequences from degraded FFPE DNA. With TRG, 85% to 95% of biopsies (about 95% of the roughly 54) were classified correctly. PCR duplicates were indistinguishable from repeated CDR3 amino acid sequences.

The length of the CDR3 is 15 residues. The V gene's germline CDR1 is EGSNGY and CDR2 YDSYNSKV. J lost 2 bases, V lost 5 bases, and 12 bases had no gene match. For each case, the template was genomic DNA from ten roughly 5-µm formalin-fixed paraffin-embedded scrolls. The chain employs TRGV2 and TRGJ1 or TRGJ2. The specimen sequenced was a duodenal biopsy. The sequence came from a human donor with celiac disease. The CDR3 DNA is TGTGCCACCTGGGGACGGGCCGTCGATTATTATAAGAAACTCTTT. Amino acids: CATWGRAVDYYKKLF.